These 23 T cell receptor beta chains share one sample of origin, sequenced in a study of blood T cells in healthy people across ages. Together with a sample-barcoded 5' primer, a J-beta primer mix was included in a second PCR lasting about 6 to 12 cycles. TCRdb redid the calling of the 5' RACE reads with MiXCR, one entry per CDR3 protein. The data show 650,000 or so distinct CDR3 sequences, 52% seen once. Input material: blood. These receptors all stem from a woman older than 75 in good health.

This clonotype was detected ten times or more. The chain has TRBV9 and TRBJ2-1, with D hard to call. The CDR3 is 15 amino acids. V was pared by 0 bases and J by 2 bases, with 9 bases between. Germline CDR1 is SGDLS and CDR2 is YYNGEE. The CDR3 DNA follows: TGTGCCAGCAGCGTAGGAGGAAATACCTACAATGAGCAGTTCTTC. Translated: CASSVGGNTYNEQFF.

DNA for the CDR3: TGTGCCAGCAGGCGAGACAGGGGGCATGACTACACCTTC. It specifies CASRRDRGHDYTF. J is TRBJ1-2 and V is TRBV6-2 or TRBV6-3; 10 bases match TRBD1. The V gene end was trimmed by 6 bases and the J gene end by 10 bases; junction bases not matched to a gene: 8. Germline CDR1 and CDR2: MNHEY and SVGEGT. The CDR3 has 13 amino acids.

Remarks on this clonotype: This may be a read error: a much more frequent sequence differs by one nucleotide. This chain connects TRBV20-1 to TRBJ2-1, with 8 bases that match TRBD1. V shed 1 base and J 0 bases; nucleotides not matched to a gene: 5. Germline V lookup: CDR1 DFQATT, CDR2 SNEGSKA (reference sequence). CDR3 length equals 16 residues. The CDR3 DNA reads TGCAGTGCTAGAGCGACAGGGGCGTGCTCCTACAATGAGCAGTTCTTC. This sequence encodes CSARATGACSYNEQFF.

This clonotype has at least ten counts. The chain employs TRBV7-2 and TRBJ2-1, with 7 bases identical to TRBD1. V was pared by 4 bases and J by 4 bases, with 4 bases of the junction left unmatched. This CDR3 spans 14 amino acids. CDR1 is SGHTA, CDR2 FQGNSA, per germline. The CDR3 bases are TGTGCCAGCAGCTCCGAGACAGGGTACAATGAGCAGTTCTTC. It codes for CASSSETGYNEQFF.

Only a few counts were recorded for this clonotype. In nucleotides, the CDR3 is TGTGCCAGCAGTTGGGGGACCAATCAGCCCCAGCATTTT. Protein: CASSWGTNQPQHF. The chain links TRBV28 to TRBJ1-5; D might be TRBD1 (5 bases). Trimming took 4 bases from V and 3 from J, leaving 7 bases between them. CDR1 is MDHEN and CDR2 is SYDVKM in the germline V gene. The CDR3 runs to 13 residues.

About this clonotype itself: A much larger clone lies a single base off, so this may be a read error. This chain's CDR3 is CRAGTGYETQYF. CDR3 DNA sequence: TGCAGGGCTGGGACAGGCTATGAGACCCAGTACTTC. V and J are TRBV20-1 and TRBJ2-5; TRBD1 matches 8 bases. Germline V gene lookup returns CDR1 DFQATT and CDR2 SNEGSKA (reference sequence). This CDR3 is built from 12 residues.

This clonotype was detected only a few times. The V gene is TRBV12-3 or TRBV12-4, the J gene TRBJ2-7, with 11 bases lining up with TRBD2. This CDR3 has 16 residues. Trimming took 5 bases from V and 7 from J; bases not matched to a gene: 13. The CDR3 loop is CASSVPGTSGRSEQYF. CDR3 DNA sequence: TGTGCCAGCAGTGTCCCCGGGACTAGCGGACGGAGTGAGCAGTACTTC.

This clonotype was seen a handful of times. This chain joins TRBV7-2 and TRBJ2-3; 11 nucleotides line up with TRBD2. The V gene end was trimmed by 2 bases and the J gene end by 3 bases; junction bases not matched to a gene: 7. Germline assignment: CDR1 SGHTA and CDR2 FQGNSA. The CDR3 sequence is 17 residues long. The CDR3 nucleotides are TGTGCCAGCAGCTTAAAGCTTAGCGGGGGGGCAACAGATACGCAGTATTTT. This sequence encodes CASSLKLSGGATDTQYF.

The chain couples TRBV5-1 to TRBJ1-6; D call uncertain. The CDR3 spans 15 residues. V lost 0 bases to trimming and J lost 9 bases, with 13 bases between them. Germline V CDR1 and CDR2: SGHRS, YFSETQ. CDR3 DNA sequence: TGCGCCAGCAGCTTGGCTTCCGGCTCCGGTTCACCCCTCCACTTT. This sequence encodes CASSLASGSGSPLHF.

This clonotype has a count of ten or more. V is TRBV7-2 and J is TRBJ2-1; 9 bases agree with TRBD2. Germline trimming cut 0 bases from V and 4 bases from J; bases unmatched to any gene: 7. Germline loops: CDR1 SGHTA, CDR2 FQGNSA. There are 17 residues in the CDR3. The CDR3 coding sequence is TGTGCCAGCAGCTTAGCTCCTGGACTAGCGCCTTACAATGAGCAGTTCTTC. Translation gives CASSLAPGLAPYNEQFF.

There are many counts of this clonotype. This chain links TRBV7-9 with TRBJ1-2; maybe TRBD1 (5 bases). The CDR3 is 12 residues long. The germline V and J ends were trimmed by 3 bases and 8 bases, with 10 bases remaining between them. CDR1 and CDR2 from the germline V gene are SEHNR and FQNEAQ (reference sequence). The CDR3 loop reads CASSLTEEGYTF. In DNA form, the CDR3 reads TGTGCCAGCAGCTTGACAGAGGAAGGCTACACCTTC.

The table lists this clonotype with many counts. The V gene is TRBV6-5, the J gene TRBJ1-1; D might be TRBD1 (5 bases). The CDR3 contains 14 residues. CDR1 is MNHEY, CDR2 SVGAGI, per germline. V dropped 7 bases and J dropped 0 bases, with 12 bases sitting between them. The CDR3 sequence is CASKRGRMNTEAFF. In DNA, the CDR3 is TGTGCCAGCAAGAGGGGTCGAATGAACACTGAAGCTTTCTTT.

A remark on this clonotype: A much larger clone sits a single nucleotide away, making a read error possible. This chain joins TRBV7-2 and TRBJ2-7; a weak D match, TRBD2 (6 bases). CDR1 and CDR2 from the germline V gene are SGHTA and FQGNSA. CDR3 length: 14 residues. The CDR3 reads CASGLEGLYYEQYF. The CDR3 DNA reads TGTGCCAGCGGCTTAGAGGGACTGTACTACGAGCAGTACTTC.

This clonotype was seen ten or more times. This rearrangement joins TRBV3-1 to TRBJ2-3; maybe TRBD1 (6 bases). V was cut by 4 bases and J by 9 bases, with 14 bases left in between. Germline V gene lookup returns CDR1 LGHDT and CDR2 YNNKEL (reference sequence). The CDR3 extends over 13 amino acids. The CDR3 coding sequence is TGTGCCAGCAGCCCAGACAGGTCCCGGACGCAGTATTTT. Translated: CASSPDRSRTQYF.

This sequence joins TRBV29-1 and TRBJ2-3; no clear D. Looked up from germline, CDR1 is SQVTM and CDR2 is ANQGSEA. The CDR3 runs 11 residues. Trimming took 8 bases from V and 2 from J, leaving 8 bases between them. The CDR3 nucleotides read TGCAGCTTTCGACTCACAGATACGCAGTATTTT. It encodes CSFRLTDTQYF.

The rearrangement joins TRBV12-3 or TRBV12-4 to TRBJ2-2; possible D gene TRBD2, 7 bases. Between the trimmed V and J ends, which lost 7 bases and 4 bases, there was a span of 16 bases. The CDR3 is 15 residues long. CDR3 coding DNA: TGTGCCAGCACCCCTTGGGAGGGGGGCACCGGGGAGCTGTTTTTT. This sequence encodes CASTPWEGGTGELFF.

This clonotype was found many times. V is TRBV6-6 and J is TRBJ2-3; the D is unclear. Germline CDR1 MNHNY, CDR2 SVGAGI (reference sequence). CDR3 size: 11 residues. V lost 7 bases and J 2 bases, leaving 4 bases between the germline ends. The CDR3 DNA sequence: TGTGCCAGCACAGTCACAGATACGCAGTATTTT. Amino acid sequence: CASTVTDTQYF.

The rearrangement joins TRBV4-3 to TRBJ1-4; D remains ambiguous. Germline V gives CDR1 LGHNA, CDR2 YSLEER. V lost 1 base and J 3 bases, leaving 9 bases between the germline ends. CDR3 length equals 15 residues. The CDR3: CASSQVRRPNEKLFF. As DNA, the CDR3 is TGCGCCAGCAGCCAAGTCCGACGCCCTAATGAAAAACTGTTTTTT.

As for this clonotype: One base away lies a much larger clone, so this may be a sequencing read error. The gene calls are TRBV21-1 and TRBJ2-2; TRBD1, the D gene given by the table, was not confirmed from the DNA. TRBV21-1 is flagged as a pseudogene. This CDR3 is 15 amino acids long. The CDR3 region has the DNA TGTGTCAGCAGCAAAGAGGGGGCGAACACCGGGGAGCTGTTTTTT. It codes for CVSSKEGANTGELFF.

The CDR3 nucleotides read TGTGCCAGCAGTTCAGTTCAGCTGGGCACAGATACGCAGTATTTT. Residues: CASSSVQLGTDTQYF. The chain is built from TRBV7-2 and TRBJ2-3; no clear D gene. Trimming removed 6 bases at V and 1 base at J, with 14 bases between. This CDR3 region has 15 residues. Germline CDR1 reads SGHTA; CDR2 reads FQGNSA.

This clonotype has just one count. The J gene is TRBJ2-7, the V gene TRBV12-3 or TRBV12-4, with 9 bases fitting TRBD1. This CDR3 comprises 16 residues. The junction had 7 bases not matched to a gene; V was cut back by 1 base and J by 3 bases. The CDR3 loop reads CASSLGTGGGIYEQYF. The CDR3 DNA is TGTGCCAGCAGTTTAGGAACAGGGGGCGGGATCTACGAGCAGTACTTC.

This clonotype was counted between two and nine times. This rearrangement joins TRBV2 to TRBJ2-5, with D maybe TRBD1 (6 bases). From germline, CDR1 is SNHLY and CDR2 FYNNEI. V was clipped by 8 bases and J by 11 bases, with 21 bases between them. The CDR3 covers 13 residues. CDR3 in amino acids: CASVDRMYNEQYF. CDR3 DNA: TGTGCCAGCGTTGACAGGATGTACAATGAGCAGTACTTC.

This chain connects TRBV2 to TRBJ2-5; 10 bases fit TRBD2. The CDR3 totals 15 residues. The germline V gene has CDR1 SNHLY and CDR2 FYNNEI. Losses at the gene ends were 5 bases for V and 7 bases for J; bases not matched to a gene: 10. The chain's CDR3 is CASSRTSGIQGTQYF. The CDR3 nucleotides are TGTGCCAGCAGTCGGACTAGCGGCATACAGGGGACCCAGTACTTC.